This T cell receptor beta chain comes out of a study of spatial heterogeneity in lung cancer. Background on the study: As counted in raw reads, each unique TCR and UMI combination appeared more than ten times on average. Overall study results and limits: Expanded intratumoral alpha and beta TCR counts tracked tumor mutation counts.

Each TCR cDNA molecule carried a unique molecular identifier. MiXCR, run by TCRdb on the 5' RACE reads, gives a single entry per CDR3 protein. Of about 2,800 distinct CDR3 sequences in the sample, approximately 50% were seen once. This CDR3 region has 15 residues. This clonotype was recorded once. What it recognizes is unknown. As to time point: sample taken at primary tumor resection. The donors, roughly 70 patients with untreated early-stage non-small cell lung cancer, provided the samples. The input material, whole RNA from tumor, nontumor lung or frozen PBMC, was sequenced unsorted. Sequencing was performed on lung tumor tissue, taken at surgery. The sequence came from a male donor with early-stage non-small cell lung cancer. The chain has TRBV21-1 and TRBJ2-5. TRBV21-1 is a pseudogene segment. Here the CDR3 DNA reads TGTGCCAGCAGCAAAGTGGCAGAGAAGAAAGAGACCCAGTACTTC. Its translation: CASSKVAEKKETQYF.